The clone carrying this T cell receptor beta chain was seen just once. The protocol was immunoSEQ multiplex PCR, while the TCRdb copy is restricted to in-frame clones and leaves out a portion. Among some 21,000 clones listed, 75% to 80% were seen once. These data come from a study of early stage breast cancer tumors. The CDR3 loop spans 15 amino acids. CDR1 is LGHNA and CDR2 is YNFKEQ in the germline V gene. The V and J ends lost 1 base and 5 bases, in that order; junction bases with no gene match: 7. This receptor was taken from a person aged 55 to 75 with breast cancer. The chain couples TRBV4-2 to TRBJ2-7; 8 positions match TRBD2. The sample was blood. The CDR3 region is CASSQVVGRAHEQYF. The CDR3 DNA is TGTGCCAGCAGCCAAGTGGTCGGGAGGGCCCACGAGCAGTACTTC.